This entry describes one T cell receptor (beta chain). This sample was taken from a study of OX40 agonist ivuxolimab in advanced cancers. The wider study: Three patients showed partial responses: one hepatocellular carcinoma and two cutaneous melanoma cases.

Produced via immunoSEQ multiplex PCR; TCRdb's table is partial and in-frame only. Here the sample spans roughly 90,000 clones, 70% to 90% being singletons. The CDR3 covers 17 residues. The V gene's germline CDR1 is SGHRS and CDR2 YFSETQ. The V segment lost 4 bases and the J segment 0 bases; nucleotides outside the gene matches: 7. The receptor comes from an adult with an advanced solid tumor such as melanoma, head and neck, liver or kidney cancer. This chain links TRBV5-1 with TRBJ2-3, with TRBD2 identical over 11 bases. The specimen was CD4+ or CD8+ T cells sorted from blood, collected in a trial of the OX40 agonist ivuxolimab. CDR3 DNA: TGCGCCAGCAGCGGTGGACTAGCGGGTTCTAGCACAGATACGCAGTATTTT. It specifies CASSGGLAGSSTDTQYF.